The present entry profiles one TCR beta chain with its context. Its cognate antigen is unknown. This entry is derived from a study of T cell responses to AZD1222 COVID-19 vaccine. Whole-study findings and limits: Clonal diversity may have been underestimated, and the donors were mostly white British, with more females than males.

Here immunoSEQ multiplex PCR was the method, and the copy in TCRdb shows in-frame clones only, minus some. This sample has about 140,000 clones, with around 92% found just once. The sample was peripheral blood, taken on day 0 of AZD1222 vaccination. This TCR came from an adult in good health.

CDR3 in DNA: TGTGCCAGCAGCCCCAGGGGGAGAAGCAATCAGCCCCAGCATTTT. This gives the protein CASSPRGRSNQPQHF. The chain uses TRBV11-1 and TRBJ1-5, with 7 bases that match TRBD1. The germline V gene has CDR1 SGHAT and CDR2 FQDESV (reference sequence). The CDR3 has 15 amino acids. V shed 5 bases, J shed 1 base, and the junction held 5 bases outside the gene matches.